A single sample is the source of the 21 T cell receptor beta chains below, sequenced in a study of early T cells in non-severe SARS-CoV-2 infection. TCRdb re-called the 5' RACE reads with MiXCR, one entry per CDR3 protein. The sample contains 70,000 to 90,000 distinct CDR3 sequences, over 9.5% of which appear only once. The source material was whole blood, sampled at baseline. All receptors come from an adult who was a healthcare worker with PCR-confirmed SARS-CoV-2 infection or an uninfected control (not recorded which).

V gene TRBV7-3 combines with J gene TRBJ2-1; perhaps TRBD1 as D (6 bases). In germline, CDR1 is SGHTA, CDR2 FQGTGA. Deletions cut 2 bases from V and 6 bases from J, with 8 bases between. The CDR3 runs to 13 residues. CDR3 residues: CASSLGGLNEQFF. In DNA form, the CDR3 reads TGTGCCAGCAGCTTAGGGGGCCTCAATGAGCAGTTCTTC. The full variable domain, rest sourced from reference TRBV7-3 and TRBJ2-1, is GAGVSQTPSNKVTEKGKYVELRCDPISGHTALYWYRQSLGQGPEFLIYFQGTGAADDSGLPNDRFFAVRPEGSVSTLKIQRTERGDSAVYLCASSLGGLNEQFFGPGTRLTVL.

This clonotype came up a few times. The chain recombines TRBV5-6 with TRBJ2-2; D perhaps matches TRBD1 (5 bases). V was shortened by 3 bases and J by 3 bases, with 9 bases between the two germline ends. Germline lookup yields CDR1 SGHDT and CDR2 YYEEEE. The CDR3 sequence is 14 residues long. As DNA, the CDR3 is TGTGCCAGCAGCTCCCTCAGGGACACCGGGGAGCTGTTTTTT. Encoded protein: CASSSLRDTGELFF. The variable domain in full, completed from reference TRBV5-6 and TRBJ2-2, reads DAGVTQSPTHLIKTRGQQVTLRCSPKSGHDTVSWYQQALGQGPQFIFQYYEEEERQRGNFPDRFSGHQFPNYSSELNVNALLLGDSALYLCASSSLRDTGELFFGEGSRLTVL.

The chain recombines TRBV7-3 with TRBJ2-3; TRBD1 agrees at 7 bases. CDR1 and CDR2 (germline): SGHTA, FQGTGA. The length of the CDR3 is 18 residues. The V and J ends lost 0 bases and 4 bases, in that order; junction bases with no gene match: 13. The CDR3 DNA reads TGTGCCAGCAGCTTAACTGCGAACACGGGACAGTCCGCAGATACGCAGTATTTT. This sequence encodes CASSLTANTGQSADTQYF.

This chain joins TRBV28 and TRBJ2-1, with a tentative D call TRBD2 (6 bases). Trimming removed 2 bases at V and 4 bases at J, with 12 bases between. CDR1 MDHEN and CDR2 SYDVKM come from the germline V gene. The CDR3 sequence is 15 residues long. CDR3 nucleotides: TGTGCCAGCAGTTTAGGGGGGAGGAAGTACAATGAGCAGTTCTTC. This codes for CASSLGGRKYNEQFF.

The chain links TRBV12-3 or TRBV12-4 to TRBJ2-7; possibly TRBD1 for D (5 bases). V dropped 7 bases and J dropped 5 bases, with 18 bases sitting between them. This CDR3 spans 14 amino acids. The CDR3 region has the DNA TGTGCCAGCAAACCGCACCAGGGTACCCACGAGCAGTACTTC. Translated: CASKPHQGTHEQYF.

In its sample, this clonotype was seen a few times. The genes are TRBV2 and TRBJ2-1; unclear D gene. Germline loops: CDR1 SNHLY, CDR2 FYNNEI. V dropped 4 bases and J dropped 0 bases, with 7 bases sitting between them. The CDR3 has 14 residues. The CDR3 is CASSVSSSYNEQFF. CDR3 DNA: TGTGCCAGCAGTGTATCAAGCTCCTACAATGAGCAGTTCTTC. Full variable domain (missing parts from reference TRBV2 and TRBJ2-1): EPEVTQTPSHQVTQMGQEVILRCVPISNHLYFYWYRQILGQKVEFLVSFYNNEISEKSEIFDDQFSVERPDGSNFTLKIRSTKLEDSAMYFCASSVSSSYNEQFFGPGTRLTVL.

J is TRBJ2-1 and V is TRBV2; D call uncertain. The germline V gene has CDR1 SNHLY and CDR2 FYNNEI. Trimming pared 6 bases from V and 0 bases from J, leaving 12 bases between. The CDR3 totals 15 residues. The CDR3 reads CASRSDGGSYNEQFF. The CDR3 DNA is TGTGCCAGCAGGTCCGATGGCGGCTCCTACAATGAGCAGTTCTTC.

This clonotype was found a few times. The chain has TRBV10-1 and TRBJ2-7; 8 bases are a match to TRBD1. CDR3 length: 14 residues. The germline V gene encodes CDR1 WNHNN and CDR2 SYGVQD (reference sequence). J lost 0 bases, V lost 5 bases, and 3 bases had no gene match. The CDR3 DNA is TGCGCCAGCAGTACGGACAGGGCCTCCTACGAGCAGTACTTC. It encodes CASSTDRASYEQYF.

The chain couples TRBV29-1 to TRBJ2-2; no firm D call. V lost 4 bases and J 5 bases, leaving 5 bases between the germline ends. The germline V gene encodes CDR1 SQVTM and CDR2 ANQGSEA. There are 11 residues in the CDR3. Written as DNA, the CDR3 is TGCAGCGTTGGCAGAACCGGGGAGCTGTTTTTT. Its translation is CSVGRTGELFF.

This clonotype has a handful of counts. DNA of the CDR3: TGTGCCAGCAGCGTAGGGGAGGGATCCTACGAGCAGTACTTC. Translated: CASSVGEGSYEQYF. The chain combines TRBV9 with TRBJ2-7, with 7 nucleotides matching TRBD2. The CDR3 loop spans 14 amino acids. The germline gives CDR1 SGDLS, CDR2 YYNGEE. Trimming took 0 bases from V and 1 from J; bases not matched to a gene: 1.

In this sample, this clonotype turned up many times. The V gene is TRBV3-1, the J gene TRBJ2-3, with D perhaps being TRBD1 or TRBD2 (5 bases each). Trimming took off 0 bases at V and 3 bases at J, with 10 bases between the two ends. This CDR3 is 15 amino acids long. From germline, CDR1 is LGHDT and CDR2 YNNKEL (reference sequence). In nucleotides, the CDR3 is TGTGCCAGCAGCCAAGAGGACGAGGGGACAGATACGCAGTATTTT. Its protein product is CASSQEDEGTDTQYF.

V is TRBV5-1 and J is TRBJ1-2, with 9 positions matching TRBD1. The J segment lost 7 bases and the V segment lost 4 bases, leaving 5 bases of the junction unmatched. The CDR3 totals 13 residues. The germline gives CDR1 SGHRS, CDR2 YFSETQ. CDR3 coding DNA: TGCGCCAGCAGCCAGGACAGGGGAAGTGGCTACACCTTC. Amino acid sequence: CASSQDRGSGYTF. Full variable domain (missing parts from reference TRBV5-1 and TRBJ1-2): KAGVTQTPRYLIKTRGQQVTLSCSPISGHRSVSWYQQTPGQGLQFLFEYFSETQRNKGNFPGRFSGRQFSNSRSEMNVSTLELGDSALYLCASSQDRGSGYTFGSGTRLTVV.

This clonotype has a count of ten or more. This sequence joins TRBV5-1 and TRBJ2-7, with D perhaps TRBD2 (6 bases). V lost 4 bases, J lost 2 bases, and 16 bases lay in between. Germline V gives CDR1 SGHRS, CDR2 YFSETQ. The CDR3 has 15 amino acids. As DNA, the CDR3 is TGCGCCAGCAGCCTGACGGTAGCGGAGGCCTACGAGCAGTACTTC. The encoded protein is CASSLTVAEAYEQYF.

This clonotype was observed at least ten times. This chain links TRBV27 with TRBJ1-2, with 8 bases that match TRBD1. J lost 5 bases, V lost 2 bases, and 7 bases had no gene match. This CDR3 is 15 amino acids long. In germline, CDR1 is MNHEY, CDR2 SMNVEV (reference sequence). This chain's CDR3 is CASSLPRTGLYGYTF. The CDR3 nucleotides read TGTGCCAGCAGTTTACCGAGGACAGGGCTATATGGCTACACCTTC.

This clonotype came up a few times. The rearrangement links TRBV5-1 to TRBJ2-3, with D maybe TRBD2 (5 bases). The CDR3 extends over 17 amino acids. In germline, CDR1 is SGHRS, CDR2 YFSETQ. The germline V and J ends were trimmed by 0 bases and 0 bases, with 14 bases remaining between them. The CDR3 spells CASSLESGGPSTDTQYF. The CDR3 DNA reads as TGCGCCAGCAGCTTGGAGTCCGGAGGCCCTAGCACAGATACGCAGTATTTT.

This clonotype was seen at least ten times. The genes are TRBV7-8 and TRBJ2-7, with 13 bases that match TRBD2. Unmatched junction bases numbered 10, after V lost 2 bases and J lost 3 bases. Germline V CDR1 and CDR2: SGHVS, FQNEAQ. The CDR3 has 18 amino acids. The chain's CDR3 is CASSLRTGTSGTNYEQYF. The CDR3 coding sequence is TGTGCCAGCAGCTTACGCACCGGGACTAGCGGGACAAACTACGAGCAGTACTTC.

Only a few counts were recorded for this clonotype. The chain recombines TRBV6-2 or TRBV6-3 with TRBJ1-2; D remains ambiguous. CDR1 and CDR2 from the germline V gene are MNHEY and SVGEGT. This CDR3 is built from 14 residues. Trimming pared 3 bases from V and 10 bases from J, leaving 18 bases between. The CDR3 DNA reads as TGTGCCAGCAGTTATAACAGCCTAACTATGGTCTACACCTTC. Protein product: CASSYNSLTMVYTF.

A few counts support this clonotype. The rearrangement uses TRBV6-1 and TRBJ2-7; weak D call: TRBD1 (8 bases). V lost 2 bases and J 2 bases, leaving 16 bases between the germline ends. This CDR3 is built from 16 residues. Looked up from germline, CDR1 is MNHNS and CDR2 is SASEGT. The CDR3 coding sequence is TGTGCCAGCAGTGAACCCAGGACAGGGAGGGCCTACGAGCAGTACTTC. Translated: CASSEPRTGRAYEQYF.

Only a few counts were recorded for this clonotype. The V gene is TRBV5-1, the J gene TRBJ2-1; D is undetermined. Trimming removed 4 bases from V and 2 bases from J, with 13 bases in between. The length of the CDR3 is 15 residues. Per germline, CDR1 SGHRS and CDR2 YFSETQ. The CDR3 bases are TGCGCCAGCAGCCCTACCGGAGATCCCTACAATGAGCAGTTCTTC. Translation: CASSPTGDPYNEQFF.

Remarks on this clonotype: A read error may produce the germline difference seen at one junction end. The V gene is TRBV15, the J gene TRBJ1-1, with a tentative D call TRBD1 (6 bases). There are 15 residues in the CDR3. The germline CDR1 and CDR2 sequences are LNHNV and YYDKDF (reference sequence). DNA of the CDR3: TGCGCCACCAGCAGAGGCCCGACAGGGAACACTGAAGCTTTCTTT. It is translated as CATSRGPTGNTEAFF.

This clonotype was observed a few times. J is TRBJ2-7 and V is TRBV6-2 or TRBV6-3; tentative D call: TRBD2 (5 bases). This CDR3 spans 14 amino acids. The V gene lost 7 bases and the J gene lost 7 bases, with 20 bases spanning the gap. The germline CDR1 and CDR2 sequences are MNHEY and SVGEGT. For the CDR3, the DNA is TGTGCCAGCACCCAGGAGCTAGCTCGTCGGGAGCAGTACTTC. Its protein product is CASTQELARREQYF.